The entry below gives a single T cell receptor beta chain sequence along with its context. Its antigen is not identified. Vbeta (60) and Jbeta (13) primers were used in the PCR. This table comes from immunoSEQ multiplex PCR, and its TCRdb copy is limited to in-frame clones, with some not included. The top ten clones hold 2.1% of a sample with about 150,000 clones, 70% to 85% of them seen once. J lost 4 bases, V lost 6 bases, and 5 bases had no gene match. This CDR3 comprises 15 residues. In germline, CDR1 is LNHDA, CDR2 SQIVND (reference sequence). This record comes from a study of cytomegalovirus exposure and HLA in healthy donors. The study's findings and limits: Presence/absence analyses rested on an assumption that sequencing depth was roughly uniform across donors.

What was sequenced was PBMCs. This sequence was found in a man aged 30-40 years in good health and CMV-seronegative. V is TRBV19 and J is TRBJ2-2, with TRBD1 identical over 10 bases. The CDR3 bases are TGTGCCAGTAGCTCAGGGACAGGGGCCACCGGGGAGCTGTTTTTT. Translated, it gives CASSSGTGATGELFF. Supplemented by reference TRBV19 and TRBJ2-2, the full variable domain reads DGGITQSPKYLFRKEGQNVTLSCEQNLNHDAMYWYRQDPGQGLRLIYYSQIVNDFQKGDIAEGYSVSREKKESFPLTVTSAQKNPTAFYLCASSSGTGATGELFFGEGSRLTVL.